The clone carrying this T cell receptor beta chain has a handful of counts. The data stem from a study of blood T cell repertoires in COVID-19. Looking at the study overall: Sites in the United States, Italy and Spain provided acute and convalescent COVID-19 samples.

V was trimmed by 1 base and J by 2 bases, leaving 6 bases between them. Germline CDR1 and CDR2: SGHNT and YENEEA. This CDR3 is built from 15 residues. Original handling: For nucleated cells, counts were estimated from reference gene primer amplification. The assay was immunoSEQ multiplex PCR, and TCRdb's table has in-frame clones only and misses some. That table is the source of V, J and clone size, and D and trimming were worked out from the DNA. This table holds about 44,000 clones, about nine tenths found once. The sample consisted of peripheral blood. V gene TRBV11-3 combines with J gene TRBJ1-6; the D is unclear. The clonotype was recovered from a woman aged 80 or older in a cohort sampled during active or convalescent COVID-19. CDR3 amino acids: CASSLVSAYNSPLHF. In DNA, the CDR3 is TGTGCCAGCAGCTTAGTATCCGCCTATAATTCACCCCTCCACTTT.